The 28 T cell receptor beta chains below come from one sample, sequenced in a study of T cells in Graves' hyperthyroidism and ophthalmopathy. Researchers amplified the TCR beta CDR3 regions from RNA transcripts. In the first-round RT-PCR of the TCR CDR3, the HTBI primer set was used. TCRdb redid the calling of the multiplex PCR reads with MiXCR, one entry per CDR3 protein. Here the sample spans 700,000 or so distinct CDR3 sequences, less than 20% being singletons. Material: blood. All receptors come from a man aged 18 to 35 with Graves' hyperthyroidism.

There are many counts of this clonotype. Here the CDR3 DNA reads TGTGCCAGCAGCCAGGGACAGCACTACGAGCAGTACTTC. Protein sequence: CASSQGQHYEQYF. This chain uses TRBV3-1 with TRBJ2-7; TRBD1 matches 7 bases. The CDR3 consists of 13 residues. Per the germline V gene, CDR1 is LGHDT and CDR2 is YNNKEL (reference sequence). V shed 3 bases and J 3 bases; nucleotides not matched to a gene: 2.

The chain joins TRBV28 to TRBJ1-2; D remains unclear. V gave up 2 bases and J gave up 8 bases, with 9 bases separating them. The CDR3 is 12 amino acids. The germline V gene has CDR1 MDHEN and CDR2 SYDVKM. CDR3 bases: TGTGCCAGCAGTTTAAGGGCAGGAGGCTACACCTTC. It codes for CASSLRAGGYTF.

This clonotype came up many times. The chain has TRBV30 and TRBJ2-7, with 7 bases fitting TRBD2. CDR1 GTSNPN and CDR2 SVGIG come from the germline V gene (reference sequence). V lost 3 bases and J lost 3; bases outside the gene matches: 8. CDR3 length equals 14 residues. CDR3 nucleotides: TGTGCCTGGAGCGACGGGACTATAGTCTACGAGCAGTACTTC. It translates to CAWSDGTIVYEQYF.

There are many counts of this clonotype. This rearrangement joins TRBV7-3 to TRBJ2-3; D uncertain. V lost 4 bases to trimming and J lost 4 bases, with 12 bases between them. CDR1 is SGHTA and CDR2 is FQGTGA in the germline V gene. The CDR3 sequence is 14 residues long. CDR3 sequence: CASSSPEEPDTQYF. The CDR3 DNA sequence: TGTGCCAGCAGCTCCCCCGAAGAACCAGATACGCAGTATTTT.

This clonotype showed up many times. CDR3 nucleotide sequence: TGTGCCAGCAGCTCTAGGGGGGACAATGAGCAGTTCTTC. Its protein is CASSSRGDNEQFF. The V call is TRBV11-3, the J call TRBJ2-1; D is possibly TRBD1 or TRBD2 (6 bases each). CDR1 is SGHNT, CDR2 YENEEA, per germline. The CDR3 is made up of 13 amino acids. V was shortened by 4 bases and J by 5 bases, with 9 bases between the two germline ends.

This clonotype has at least ten counts. V and J are TRBV3-1 and TRBJ2-2; 8 bases line up with TRBD2. J lost 7 bases, V lost 2 bases, and 6 bases had no gene match. The germline V gene encodes CDR1 LGHDT and CDR2 YNNKEL (reference sequence). The CDR3 extends over 15 amino acids. In nucleotides, the CDR3 is TGTGCCAGCAGCCAAACCGGGACTAGAGGCGGGGAGCTGTTTTTT. This encodes CASSQTGTRGGELFF.

This clonotype has at least ten counts. The chain couples TRBV24-1 to TRBJ2-7, with D possibly being TRBD1 (7 bases). Germline CDR1 KGHDR, CDR2 SFDVKD. CDR3 size: 14 residues. Trimming pared 3 bases from V and 3 bases from J, leaving 11 bases between. The CDR3 is CATSDPQGGYEQYF. The CDR3 DNA reads TGTGCCACCAGTGATCCCCAGGGGGGCTACGAGCAGTACTTC.

This clonotype was found a few times. This rearrangement joins TRBV7-6 to TRBJ2-3, with 11 bases aligning to TRBD1. The V segment lost 2 bases and the J segment 12 bases; nucleotides outside the gene matches: 13. Germline V gives CDR1 SGHVS, CDR2 FNYEAQ. The CDR3 length is 16 residues. CDR3 nucleotide sequence: TGTGCCAGCAGCTTAAAAGTTGGACAGGGGGCGTGGACCCAGTATTTT. It encodes CASSLKVGQGAWTQYF.

This clonotype was observed at least ten times. This chain uses TRBV27 with TRBJ1-2, with D perhaps TRBD1 (5 bases). CDR1 is MNHEY, CDR2 SMNVEV, per germline (reference sequence). Trimming left V 6 bases short and J 8 bases short, with 19 bases between. This CDR3 is 14 amino acids long. The CDR3 coding sequence is TGTGCCAGCAGCCCCGGGACCGGGCTGGGGGGCTACACCTTC. Amino acids: CASSPGTGLGGYTF.

This clonotype occurred once. The rearrangement joins TRBV13 to TRBJ2-7, with D hard to call. Germline CDR1 PRHDT, CDR2 FYEKMQ (reference sequence). Trimming stripped 2 bases from V and 5 bases from J, with 10 bases between. The CDR3 totals 13 residues. The chain's CDR3 is CASSLILGNEQYF. For the CDR3, the DNA is TGTGCCAGCAGCTTAATCCTGGGGAACGAGCAGTACTTC.

This clonotype occurred many times. V usage is TRBV28 and J usage is TRBJ2-7; 11 bases line up with TRBD1. This CDR3 has 14 residues. Trimming at V came to 3 bases and at J to 5 bases, leaving 3 bases not matched to a gene. CDR1 and CDR2 from the germline V gene are MDHEN and SYDVKM. CDR3 loop: CASSFWTGGHEQYF. CDR3 sequence (DNA): TGTGCCAGCAGTTTTTGGACAGGGGGCCACGAGCAGTACTTC.

The table lists this clonotype with a few counts. The gene calls are TRBV7-2 and TRBJ1-4; D gene ambiguous. The V end lost 8 bases, the J end lost 5 bases, and 9 bases lay between the germline ends. The CDR3 totals 12 residues. Germline values: CDR1 SGHTA, CDR2 FQGNSA. CDR3 nucleotides: TGTGCCAGCGGACTAGGGAATGAAAAACTGTTTTTT. This translates into CASGLGNEKLFF.

This clonotype appeared many times. The V gene is TRBV7-9, the J gene TRBJ1-2; a possible D gene is TRBD1 (6 bases). CDR3 length: 14 amino acids. V lost 0 bases to trimming and J lost 4 bases, with 9 bases between them. CDR1 SEHNR and CDR2 FQNEAQ come from the germline V gene (reference sequence). The CDR3 region has the DNA TGTGCCAGCAGCTTAGCCTTGGACAGCTATGGCTACACCTTC. Residues: CASSLALDSYGYTF.

The genes are TRBV11-2 and TRBJ2-5; 13 bases align to TRBD2. Germline lookup yields CDR1 SGHAT and CDR2 FQNNGV. J gave up 5 bases and V 5 bases, and 8 bases lay outside the gene matches. The CDR3 is 16 amino acids. CDR3 bases: TGTGCCAGCAGCGCGCCCGGGACTAGCGGGACTGAGACCCAGTACTTC. This codes for CASSAPGTSGTETQYF.

This clonotype was seen ten or more times. V usage is TRBV6-5 and J usage is TRBJ2-1, with 7 bases lining up with TRBD2. CDR3 length: 17 residues. Germline CDR1 is MNHEY and CDR2 is SVGAGI. The V segment lost 0 bases and the J segment 4 bases; nucleotides outside the gene matches: 9. The CDR3 DNA reads as TGTGCCAGCAGTTACTCAAGCGGGTCGGGAGGTTACAATGAGCAGTTCTTC. The encoded protein is CASSYSSGSGGYNEQFF.

This clonotype was counted ten times or more. J is TRBJ2-3 and V is TRBV20-1; D uncertain. The germline gives CDR1 DFQATT, CDR2 SNEGSKA (reference sequence). The CDR3 has 14 residues. The V end was cut by 6 bases, the J end by 4 bases, with 17 bases between. The CDR3 spells CSAPNSQTSDTQYF. The CDR3 nucleotides are TGCAGTGCCCCGAATTCCCAGACTTCAGATACGCAGTATTTT.

This clonotype was seen many times. CDR3 sequence: CASGLATSGNAADTQYF. CDR3 nucleotide sequence: TGTGCTAGTGGTTTGGCGACTAGCGGGAATGCCGCAGATACGCAGTATTTT. This sequence joins TRBV12-5 and TRBJ2-3, with 11 bases aligning to TRBD2. With V trimmed by 1 base and J by 4 bases, 7 bases remained unmatched. Germline CDR1 reads LGHNT; CDR2 reads FRNRAP. This CDR3 has 17 amino acids.

Comments on this clonotype: With a much larger clone just one base away, this may be a read error. The chain uses TRBV7-3 and TRBJ2-1; 7 positions match TRBD2. Germline V gene data show CDR1 as SGHTA and CDR2 as FQGTGA. The CDR3 totals 14 residues. V was clipped by 5 bases and J by 10 bases; unmatched bases: 11. The CDR3 sequence: CASSTVTSPKEQFF. The CDR3 nucleotides are TGTGCCAGCAGCACCGTGACTAGCCCTAAGGAGCAGTTCTTC.

This clonotype was recorded at least ten times. The chain joins TRBV7-2 to TRBJ2-7; TRBD2 aligns across 11 bases. Losses at the gene ends were 5 bases for V and 7 bases for J; bases not matched to a gene: 10. The CDR3 is 15 amino acids. Germline CDR1 reads SGHTA; CDR2 reads FQGNSA. CDR3 in DNA: TGTGCCAGCAGCCCAACACTAGCGGGAGACGGGGAGCAGTACTTC. Protein: CASSPTLAGDGEQYF.

The V call is TRBV7-9, the J call TRBJ1-2; D gene ambiguous. CDR3 length: 12 amino acids. From germline, CDR1 is SEHNR and CDR2 FQNEAQ (reference sequence). The V end lost 5 bases, the J end lost 7 bases, and 11 bases lay between the germline ends. DNA for the CDR3: TGTGCCAGCAGCCCGGCCCAGGCTGGCTACACCTTC. Amino acids: CASSPAQAGYTF.

This chain joins TRBV6-1 and TRBJ1-1, with 7 bases lining up with TRBD1. The V gene's germline CDR1 is MNHNS and CDR2 SASEGT. This CDR3 is built from 14 residues. J was trimmed by 1 base and V by 6 bases; bases with no gene match: 5. The CDR3 DNA is TGTGCCAGCAGCCGTAACAGGGGGAACACTGAAGCTTTCTTT. Protein: CASSRNRGNTEAFF.

The V and J genes are TRBV2 and TRBJ2-7; 13 bases align to TRBD2. This CDR3 is built from 15 residues. The germline V gene encodes CDR1 SNHLY and CDR2 FYNNEI. V dropped 3 bases and J dropped 4; count of bases not matched to a gene: 3. In DNA, the CDR3 is TGTGCCAGCAGTGAGACTAGCGGGAGGAGATACGAGCAGTACTTC. Translated, it gives CASSETSGRRYEQYF.

CDR3 region: CASSLFSFKSQSTNEKLFF. In DNA form, the CDR3 reads TGTGCCAGCAGTTTGTTTTCCTTCAAGTCCCAGTCAACTAATGAAAAACTGTTTTTT. The chain recombines TRBV28 with TRBJ1-4; D not resolved. V was cut by 3 bases and J by 0 bases, with 20 bases left in between. The CDR3 sequence is 19 residues long. The germline gives CDR1 MDHEN, CDR2 SYDVKM.

The chain joins TRBV18 to TRBJ2-2, with D possibly matching TRBD2 (6 bases). CDR3 size: 17 residues. Germline values: CDR1 KGHSH, CDR2 LQKENI. V shed 0 bases and J shed 2 bases, with 13 bases lying between them. CDR3 coding DNA: TGTGCCAGCTCACCACCTTGGGGACTGGGAAACACCGGGGAGCTGTTTTTT. It is translated as CASSPPWGLGNTGELFF. Complete variable domain (other parts from reference TRBV18 and TRBJ2-2): NAGVMQNPRHLVRRRGQEARLRCSPMKGHSHVYWYRQLPEEGLKFMVYLQKENIIDESGMPKERFSAEFPKEGPSILRIQQVVRGDSAAYFCASSPPWGLGNTGELFFGEGSRLTVL.

This clonotype was counted ten times or more. This chain links TRBV28 with TRBJ2-7, with TRBD2 matching over 9 bases. Germline assignment: CDR1 MDHEN and CDR2 SYDVKM. This CDR3 contains 14 residues. J gave up 2 bases and V 5 bases, and 4 bases lay outside the gene matches. The CDR3 DNA sequence: TGTGCCAGCAGTATGGCTAGCGGGGCCTACGAGCAGTACTTC. Its translation is CASSMASGAYEQYF.

Only a few counts were recorded for this clonotype. The DNA for the CDR3 is TGCGCCAGCAGCTTGAGGACAGGGGCAAGGGAGACCCAGTACTTC. Encoded protein: CASSLRTGARETQYF. The chain recombines TRBV5-1 with TRBJ2-5, with 9 positions matching TRBD1. This CDR3 is built from 15 residues. Germline V gene sequence: CDR1 SGHRS, CDR2 YFSETQ. V lost 1 base and J lost 5; bases outside the gene matches: 6.

In its sample, this clonotype was seen many times. V usage is TRBV4-2 and J usage is TRBJ1-1; D might be TRBD1 (6 bases). CDR3 size: 13 residues. Deletions cut 1 base from V and 3 bases from J, with 6 bases between. Germline CDR1 reads LGHNA; CDR2 reads YNFKEQ. The CDR3 reads CASSQAGDTEAFF. The CDR3 DNA reads as TGTGCCAGCAGCCAAGCAGGGGACACTGAAGCTTTCTTT.

The J gene is TRBJ1-2, the V gene TRBV3-1; unclear D gene. The CDR3 has 14 amino acids. Trimming removed 5 bases at V and 3 bases at J, with 13 bases between. The germline V gene encodes CDR1 LGHDT and CDR2 YNNKEL (reference sequence). The CDR3 nucleotides read TGTGCCAGCAGCTCTACGGACGGATACTATGGCTACACCTTC. Translating it yields CASSSTDGYYGYTF.